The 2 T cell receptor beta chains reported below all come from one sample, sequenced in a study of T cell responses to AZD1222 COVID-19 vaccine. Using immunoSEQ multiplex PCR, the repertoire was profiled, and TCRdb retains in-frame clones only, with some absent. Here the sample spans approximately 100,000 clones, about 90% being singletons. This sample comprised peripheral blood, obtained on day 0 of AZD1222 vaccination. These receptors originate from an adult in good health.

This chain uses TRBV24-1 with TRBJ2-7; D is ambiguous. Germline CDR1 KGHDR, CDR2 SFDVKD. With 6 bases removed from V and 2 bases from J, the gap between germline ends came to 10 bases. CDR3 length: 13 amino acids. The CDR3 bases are TGTGCCACCAGTTCTGGGGTCACCTACGAGCAGTACTTC. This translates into CATSSGVTYEQYF.

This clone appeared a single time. The CDR3 region is CASSDPPAGYEQYF. CDR3 DNA: TGTGCCAGCAGCGATCCCCCCGCCGGTTACGAGCAGTACTTC. This sequence joins TRBV6-2 or TRBV6-3 and TRBJ2-7; unclear D gene. CDR3 length: 14 amino acids. V was cut by 6 bases and J by 4 bases, with 16 bases left in between. Germline lookup yields CDR1 MNHEY and CDR2 SVGEGT.